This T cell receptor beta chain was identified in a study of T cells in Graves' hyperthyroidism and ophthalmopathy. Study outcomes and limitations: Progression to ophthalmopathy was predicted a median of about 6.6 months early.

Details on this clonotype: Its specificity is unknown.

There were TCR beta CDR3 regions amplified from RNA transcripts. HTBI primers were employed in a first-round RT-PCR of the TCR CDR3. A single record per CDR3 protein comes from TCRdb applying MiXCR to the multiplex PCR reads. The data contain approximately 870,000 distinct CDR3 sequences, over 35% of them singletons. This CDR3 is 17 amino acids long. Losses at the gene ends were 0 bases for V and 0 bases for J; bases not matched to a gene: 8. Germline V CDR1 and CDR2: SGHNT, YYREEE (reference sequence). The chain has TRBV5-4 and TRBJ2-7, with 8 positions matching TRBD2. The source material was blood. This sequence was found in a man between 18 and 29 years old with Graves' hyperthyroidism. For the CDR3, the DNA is TGTGCCAGCAGCTTGGCCCAAACTAGCGGACCCTCCTACGAGCAGTACTTC. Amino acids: CASSLAQTSGPSYEQYF.